The 15 T cell receptor beta chains below were found in one sample sequenced in a study of blood T cell repertoires in COVID-19. Assay used: immunoSEQ multiplex PCR; TCRdb lists only in-frame clones, some missing. The sample carries approximately 250,000 clones, 86% recorded once. Sequenced: peripheral blood. These receptors all come from a young man who had recovered from COVID-19.

The rearrangement uses TRBV19 and TRBJ2-5, with D possibly being TRBD2 (7 bases). This CDR3 is 15 amino acids long. The V end was cut by 5 bases, the J end by 0 bases, with 13 bases between. From germline, CDR1 is LNHDA and CDR2 SQIVND (reference sequence). CDR3 amino acids: CASSVGGVNQETQYF. The CDR3 nucleotides read TGTGCCAGTAGTGTAGGGGGGGTGAACCAAGAGACCCAGTACTTC.

This chain links TRBV7-6 with TRBJ2-7, with TRBD2 matching 13 bases. The V gene's germline CDR1 is SGHVS and CDR2 FNYEAQ. There are 16 residues in the CDR3. Trimming cost V 5 bases and J 0 bases; bases outside gene matches: 4. The CDR3 region is CASSLGLAGDSYEQYF. The CDR3 coding sequence is TGTGCCAGCAGCCTAGGACTAGCGGGAGACTCCTACGAGCAGTACTTC.

This sequence joins TRBV27 and TRBJ2-1; perhaps TRBD1 as D (6 bases). The CDR3 is 17 residues long. The V gene lost 5 bases and the J gene lost 5 bases, with 22 bases spanning the gap. Germline values: CDR1 MNHEY, CDR2 SMNVEV (reference sequence). The CDR3 DNA is TGTGCCAGCAGTCCGATTCCTCAGGGGAGTTATAACAATGAGCAGTTCTTC. Translation: CASSPIPQGSYNNEQFF.

V and J are TRBV7-6 and TRBJ1-5; D unclear. The germline V and J ends were trimmed by 1 base and 6 bases, with 13 bases remaining between them. CDR1 is SGHVS, CDR2 FNYEAQ, per germline. The CDR3 runs 15 residues. Here the CDR3 DNA reads TGTGCCAGCAGCTTAGGAAATACGGAGGGTCAGCCCCAGCATTTT. This gives the protein CASSLGNTEGQPQHF.

The chain couples TRBV30 to TRBJ1-2, with D possibly matching TRBD1 (6 bases). Germline CDR1 GTSNPN, CDR2 SVGIG (reference sequence). The CDR3 runs 13 residues. V dropped 8 bases and J dropped 8 bases, with 21 bases sitting between them. Written as DNA, the CDR3 is TGTGCCGGGGACGGGGGGGCTTTTGAGGGCTACACCTTC. This translates into CAGDGGAFEGYTF. Using reference TRBV30 and TRBJ1-2 for the parts outside the CDR3, the full variable domain is SQTIHQWPATLVQPVGSPLSLECTVEGTSNPNLYWYRQAAGRGLQLLFYSVGIGQISSEVPQNLSASRPQDRQFILSSKKLLLSDSGFYLCAGDGGAFEGYTFGSGTRLTVV.

The rearrangement links TRBV9 to TRBJ2-1, with 7 nucleotides matching TRBD1. The CDR3 length is 14 residues. The V segment lost 2 bases and the J segment 7 bases; nucleotides outside the gene matches: 6. CDR1 is SGDLS and CDR2 is YYNGEE in the germline V gene. The DNA for the CDR3 is TGTGCCAGCAGCGTGGGGACAGTGGCTAATGAGCAGTTCTTC. Protein sequence: CASSVGTVANEQFF.

The rearrangement links TRBV6-5 to TRBJ2-1, with D possibly TRBD1 on 5 matching bases. V dropped 4 bases and J dropped 7 bases, with 20 bases sitting between them. The CDR3 covers 16 residues. Germline V gives CDR1 MNHEY, CDR2 SVGAGI. The CDR3 nucleotides are TGTGCCAGCAGTTCCCTTTCCAGGGTAAGGGGAAATGAGCAGTTCTTC. It specifies CASSSLSRVRGNEQFF.

This clone appeared a few times. This chain links TRBV19 with TRBJ1-3; D remains ambiguous. CDR3 length: 13 amino acids. In germline, CDR1 is LNHDA, CDR2 SQIVND (reference sequence). The V and J ends lost 5 bases and 0 bases respectively, with 5 bases between them. This CDR3 reads CASSPGSGNTIYF. The CDR3 nucleotides are TGTGCCAGTAGTCCGGGCTCTGGAAACACCATATATTTT.

The CDR3 region is CATGWITDTQYF. The CDR3 nucleotides are TGTGCCACCGGGTGGATAACAGATACGCAGTATTTT. The chain uses TRBV9 and TRBJ2-3; D ambiguous. The V and J ends lost 9 bases and 3 bases respectively, with 11 bases between them. This CDR3 is built from 12 residues. Germline loops: CDR1 SGDLS, CDR2 YYNGEE.

J is TRBJ2-2 and V is TRBV7-9; possible D gene TRBD2, 5 bases. This CDR3 is built from 14 residues. V lost 0 bases and J lost 3, with 5 bases in between. CDR1 is SEHNR and CDR2 is FQNEAQ in the germline V gene (reference sequence). The CDR3: CASSLAGDTGELFF. CDR3 nucleotides: TGTGCCAGCAGCTTAGCGGGAGACACCGGGGAGCTGTTTTTT.

The CDR3 DNA reads as TGTGCCAGCTCACAGGCCCGGGGATTAGGAAGCAATCAGCCCCAGCATTTT. Translating it yields CASSQARGLGSNQPQHF. The rearrangement joins TRBV18 to TRBJ1-5; D ambiguous. Trimming took off 4 bases at V and 1 base at J, with 17 bases between the two ends. Germline CDR1 and CDR2: KGHSH and LQKENI. The CDR3 consists of 17 residues.

The chain uses TRBV4-1 and TRBJ1-4; TRBD1 might be the D (6 bases). V lost 0 bases to trimming and J lost 0 bases, with 14 bases between them. Germline values: CDR1 MGHRA, CDR2 YSYEKL. CDR3 length: 18 amino acids. CDR3 DNA: TGCGCCAGCAGCCAAGATTACAGGGTTAAGGCAACTAATGAAAAACTGTTTTTT. Its translation is CASSQDYRVKATNEKLFF.

CDR3 loop: CARRQGVDGYTF. The CDR3 bases are TGCGCCAGGAGACAGGGGGTAGACGGCTACACCTTC. The genes are TRBV5-1 and TRBJ1-2; 9 bases fit TRBD1. The CDR3 loop spans 12 amino acids. V was pared by 8 bases and J by 8 bases, with 7 bases of the junction left unmatched. CDR1 SGHRS and CDR2 YFSETQ come from the germline V gene.

The V call is TRBV11-1, the J call TRBJ2-5, with 10 positions matching TRBD1. The J segment lost 4 bases and the V segment lost 6 bases, leaving 11 bases of the junction unmatched. The CDR3 length is 16 residues. Germline V gene data show CDR1 as SGHAT and CDR2 as FQDESV (reference sequence). CDR3 in DNA: TGTGCCAGCAGTTGGGACAGGGGAAATAGACCAGAGACCCAGTACTTC. As protein: CASSWDRGNRPETQYF.

Only one count was recorded for this clone. The chain combines TRBV7-9 with TRBJ1-6, with 7 bases matching TRBD1. The CDR3 is made up of 14 amino acids. The J segment lost 13 bases and the V segment lost 5 bases, leaving 11 bases of the junction unmatched. Germline loops: CDR1 SEHNR, CDR2 FQNEAQ (reference sequence). The CDR3 DNA follows: TGTGCCAGCAGCGGTGACAGGGATGTGTCGCCCCTCCACTTT. Translating it yields CASSGDRDVSPLHF.